A selection of T cell receptor beta chains follows, all from one sample in a study of a mutant IDH1 vaccine in newly diagnosed glioma. The antigens these receptors bind are not known. Assay used: immunoSEQ multiplex PCR; TCRdb lists only in-frame clones, some missing. The table shows 100,000 to 120,000 clones, with roughly 90% occurring only once. Sequencing was performed on PBMCs, taken from a glioma patient whose treatment included an IDH1 peptide vaccine. These receptors were obtained from a woman aged 50 to 60 with glioma. Each CDR3 is given with its conserved first and last residue. D genes are given only for firm matches. A row's size may be missing; if present it is once, few, many or a size class.

TRBJ2-1	TRBV2	TRBD2	NA	CASSLAGRGFF	TGTGCCAGCAGCCTAGCGGGGCGGGGGTTCTTC
TRBJ2-3	TRBV6-1	TRBD1	NA	CASSDLDRGDTQYF	TGTGCCAGCAGTGATCTGGACAGGGGGGATACGCAGTATTTT
TRBJ1-2	TRBV5-1	NA	NA	CASSSTTDGDGYTF	TGCGCCAGCAGCTCAACCACCGACGGGGATGGCTACACCTTC
TRBJ2-7	TRBV28	NA	NA	CASSVPGQTYEQYF	TGTGCCAGCAGCGTCCCCGGACAGACCTACGAGCAGTACTTC
TRBJ2-5	TRBV7-9	NA	NA	CASPGGAGKETQYF	TGTGCCAGTCCCGGGGGAGCCGGTAAAGAGACCCAGTACTTC
TRBJ2-7	TRBV10-1	TRBD2	NA	CASSESTSHEQYF	TGCGCCAGCAGTGAGTCGACTAGCCACGAGCAGTACTTC
TRBJ2-3	TRBV7-8	TRBD2	NA	CASSRGGASESTDTQYF	TGTGCCAGCAGCCGGGGGGGTGCTAGCGAAAGCACAGATACGCAGTATTTT
TRBJ1-1	TRBV18	NA	NA	CASSPPDRPGGTEAFF	TGTGCCAGCTCACCCCCTGACAGGCCCGGAGGGACTGAAGCTTTCTTT
TRBJ1-2	TRBV19	TRBD1	few	CASRGDRGRRGYTF	TGTGCCAGTAGGGGAGACAGGGGGCGTCGAGGCTACACCTTC
TRBJ2-2	TRBV7-7	NA	once	CASSRDINTGELFF	TGTGCTAGCAGCCGGGACATCAACACCGGGGAGCTGTTTTTT
TRBJ2-1	TRBV2	NA	NA	CASRPGDIGNEQFF	TGTGCCAGCAGGCCGGGGGACATAGGCAATGAGCAGTTCTTC
TRBJ1-2	TRBV29-1	TRBD1	NA	CSVETGDSRSAF	TGCAGCGTTGAAACCGGGGACAGTCGGTCTGCCTTC
TRBJ2-5	TRBV19	NA	NA	CASSIWLEETQYF	TGTGCCAGTAGTATTTGGCTGGAAGAGACCCAGTACTTC
TRBJ2-7	TRBV9	NA	NA	CASSVVGDPSYEQYF	TGTGCCAGCAGCGTAGTGGGAGATCCGTCCTACGAGCAGTACTTC
TRBJ2-1	TRBV19	NA	NA	CASTPRDTYNEQFF	TGTGCCAGTACCCCGCGGGACACCTACAATGAGCAGTTCTTC
TRBJ2-4	TRBV30	TRBD2	few	CAWSVRSAGGNIQYF	TGTGCCTGGAGTGTACGGTCTGCGGGAGGAAACATTCAGTACTTC
TRBJ1-1	TRBV10-1	NA	NA	CASRDNMNTEAFF	TGCGCCAGCAGAGATAACATGAACACTGAAGCTTTCTTT
TRBJ2-7	TRBV27	TRBD1	NA	CASSSQIGTGVYEQYF	TGTGCCAGCAGCTCTCAAATTGGGACAGGGGTATACGAGCAGTACTTC
TRBJ2-7	TRBV27	NA	NA	CATRVRTIGMYEQYF	TGTGCCACCAGAGTTCGCACAATTGGAATGTACGAGCAGTACTTC
TRBJ2-3	TRBV5-1	TRBD2	NA	CASSLALAGGPDTQYF	TGCGCCAGCAGCTTGGCTCTAGCGGGAGGGCCGGATACGCAGTATTTT
TRBJ2-6	TRBV7-9	TRBD1	NA	CASSLGGTGFSGANVLTF	TGTGCCAGCAGCTTAGGTGGGACAGGTTTCTCTGGGGCCAACGTCCTGACTTTC
TRBJ2-7	TRBV29-1	NA	NA	CSVPQGYEQYF	TGCAGCGTCCCACAGGGCTACGAGCAGTACTTC